This T cell receptor beta chain comes out of a study of identical twins. Notes on the study in general: Compared with unrelated sharing, twin-shared out-of-frame alpha sequences had more low-probability sequences.

A universal primer site was created by template switching, with the cDNA bearing unique molecular identifiers. One entry per CDR3 protein, called by TCRdb with MiXCR from the 5' RACE reads. This sample has over 250,000 distinct CDR3 sequences, with roughly 8.6% found just once. This clonotype appeared many times. What it binds is not known. CDR3 length equals 17 residues. Trimming removed 5 bases at V and 3 bases at J, with 21 bases between. The germline gives CDR1 SGHAT, CDR2 FQNNGV. These same data were also listed under a study on yellow fever vaccine responses in identical twins. This second report adds: It has been reported that, in twins, the vaccine T cell response seemed partly convergent and partly personalized.

This clonotype was obtained from a woman under 30 in good health. The chain uses TRBV11-2 and TRBJ2-3, with TRBD1 as a possible D gene (7 bases). The sequencing sample was made of CD8+ T cells sorted from blood. DNA of the CDR3: TGTGCCAGCAGCCTTCCACAGGGGAGGATGAGGACAGATACGCAGTATTTT. This codes for CASSLPQGRMRTDTQYF. The entire variable domain, with the rest obtained from reference TRBV11-2 and TRBJ2-3, is as follows: EAGVAQSPRYKIIEKRQSVAFWCNPISGHATLYWYQQILGQGPKLLIQFQNNGVVDDSQLPKDRFSAERLKGVDSTLKIQPAKLEDSAVYLCASSLPQGRMRTDTQYFGPGTRLTVL.